The 25 T cell receptor beta chains in this list originate from one sample, sequenced in a study of regulatory T cells in long-lasting Graves disease. Construction of the TCR beta libraries employed iRepertoire HTBI primers in conjunction with Arm-PCR of CDR3 regions. TCRdb used MiXCR to reprocess the multiplex PCR reads, holding one entry per CDR3 protein. The sample has a few hundred thousand distinct CDR3 sequences, over 14% seen once; the top ten hold about 8.2%. Time point reported: newly diagnosed GD, antithyroid drugs for less than 3 months. Extracted PBMC RNA gave rise to the TCR library. The data also belong to a second study, concerning T cells in Graves' hyperthyroidism and ophthalmopathy.

Sequenced here: peripheral blood mononuclear cells (PBMCs), sampled at new diagnosis, from a patient treated with antithyroid drugs. These receptors originate from a woman between 35 and 50 years old with Graves disease.

In this sample, this clonotype turned up once. The V call is TRBV7-2, the J call TRBJ2-3; 11 nucleotides align to TRBD2. V lost 6 bases, J lost 0 bases, and 8 bases stayed unmatched. Germline V CDR1 and CDR2: SGHTA, FQGNSA. The CDR3 sequence is 17 residues long. This CDR3 is CASRGLAGGSSTDTQYF. The CDR3 bases are TGTGCCAGCAGGGGGCTAGCGGGAGGCTCTAGCACAGATACGCAGTATTTT.

There are a few counts of this clonotype. An end of the junction differs from the germline gene, which may be a read error. V and J are TRBV7-2 and TRBJ1-6, with D possibly being TRBD1 (5 bases). This CDR3 comprises 15 residues. CDR1 is SGHTA and CDR2 is FQGNSA in the germline V gene. CDR3 residues: CASTIAGPRNSPPHF. The CDR3, as DNA: TGTGCCAGCACCATAGCGGGACCGCGAAATTCACCCCCCCACTTT. Full variable domain (outside the CDR3, taken from reference TRBV7-2 and TRBJ1-6): GAGVSQSPSNKVTEKGKDVELRCDPISGHTALYWYRQSLGQGLEFLIYFQGNSAPDKSGLPSDRFSAERTGGSVSTLTIQRTQQEDSAVYLCASTIAGPRNSPPHFGNGTRLTVT.

This clonotype appeared a few times. The V and J genes are TRBV12-3 or TRBV12-4 and TRBJ2-1; D is uncertain. This CDR3 has 11 amino acids. Trimming shortened V by 6 bases and J by 10 bases, and 10 bases separated the two germline ends. This CDR3 is CASSLTEEQFF. The CDR3 DNA reads as TGTGCCAGCAGCCTCACGGAAGAGCAGTTCTTC.

This clonotype occurred many times. The rearrangement uses TRBV24-1 and TRBJ2-3; D is unclear. The germline CDR1 and CDR2 sequences are KGHDR and SFDVKD. CDR3 length: 16 amino acids. The ends were cut back, 1 base at V and 5 bases at J, with 15 bases in the middle. The CDR3 DNA sequence: TGTGCCACCAGTGATTTCGGAACAGCCAGAAAAGATACGCAGTATTTT. It encodes CATSDFGTARKDTQYF.

This clonotype appeared many times. The V call is TRBV12-3 or TRBV12-4, the J call TRBJ2-1; 11 bases are shared with TRBD2. After removal of 3 bases from V and 1 base from J, the junction contained 26 bases not matched to a gene. The CDR3 spans 24 residues. CDR3 loop: CASSFRYFVPTSGTTGGSYNEQFF. CDR3 DNA: TGTGCCAGCAGTTTCCGCTACTTTGTGCCGACTAGCGGGACTACCGGTGGGTCCTACAATGAGCAGTTCTTC.

The rearrangement uses TRBV7-9 and TRBJ1-3; D uncertain. The CDR3 has 15 residues. Trimming removed 5 bases at V and 1 base at J, with 12 bases between. Germline CDR1 is SEHNR and CDR2 is FQNEAQ (reference sequence). The CDR3 DNA sequence: TGTGCCAGCAGCGAAAGCCTGGGTTCTGGAAACACCATATATTTT. Translated, it gives CASSESLGSGNTIYF.

This clonotype was seen repeatedly, ten times or more. This sequence joins TRBV3-1 and TRBJ1-3, with D uncertain. Germline V gene sequence: CDR1 LGHDT, CDR2 YNNKEL (reference sequence). The CDR3 totals 15 residues. The V gene lost 0 bases and the J gene lost 0 bases, with 6 bases spanning the gap. The CDR3 reads CASSQDLVSGNTIYF. CDR3 bases: TGTGCCAGCAGCCAAGATCTGGTCTCTGGAAACACCATATATTTT.

The chain is built from TRBV30 and TRBJ2-1; D tentatively reads TRBD1 or TRBD2 (7 bases each). The CDR3 runs 15 residues. Germline CDR1 and CDR2: GTSNPN and SVGIG (reference sequence). V shed 0 bases and J shed 6 bases, with 15 bases lying between them. The CDR3 sequence is CAWSVQTGRANEQFF. The CDR3 DNA reads TGTGCCTGGAGTGTACAGACAGGGAGGGCCAATGAGCAGTTCTTC.

This clonotype has just a few counts. The chain couples TRBV9 to TRBJ2-1; 7 nucleotides line up with TRBD1. Germline lookup yields CDR1 SGDLS and CDR2 YYNGEE. The CDR3 consists of 13 residues. V gave up 4 bases and J gave up 3 bases; unmatched junction bases: 1. The CDR3 DNA reads as TGTGCCAGCAGCCAGGGGGACTACAATGAGCAGTTCTTC. The encoded protein is CASSQGDYNEQFF.

This clonotype was seen a handful of times. The chain combines TRBV4-3 with TRBJ2-3; 8 bases line up with TRBD2. Trimming at V came to 0 bases and at J to 5 bases, leaving 7 bases not matched to a gene. This CDR3 region has 16 residues. The germline CDR1 and CDR2 sequences are LGHNA and YSLEER. As DNA, the CDR3 is TGCGCCAGCAGCCAAGAGGTAGCGGGACGGGGAGATACGCAGTATTTT. It encodes CASSQEVAGRGDTQYF.

This clonotype was counted a few times. The chain recombines TRBV25-1 with TRBJ2-7, with 11 positions matching TRBD2. V lost 4 bases to trimming and J lost 1 base; unmatched junction nucleotides: 6. Germline CDR1 is MGHDK and CDR2 is SYGVNS. The CDR3 covers 16 residues. The chain's CDR3 is CASSGGLAGLSYEQYF. The CDR3 DNA reads TGTGCCAGCAGTGGCGGACTAGCGGGCCTATCCTACGAGCAGTACTTC.

The chain has TRBV7-6 and TRBJ2-2, with D unclear. With 3 bases removed from V and 1 base from J, the gap between germline ends came to 12 bases. Germline V gene lookup returns CDR1 SGHVS and CDR2 FNYEAQ. The CDR3 consists of 16 residues. The DNA for the CDR3 is TGTGCCAGCAGCTTGGAAAAACAAAGGAACACCGGGGAGCTGTTTTTT. Translation: CASSLEKQRNTGELFF.

A remark on this clonotype: A much larger clone lies a single base off, so this may be a read error. V usage is TRBV5-1 and J usage is TRBJ2-3, with D possibly called TRBD1 or TRBD2 (5 bases each). Germline loops: CDR1 SGHRS, CDR2 YFSETQ. The CDR3 totals 15 residues. CDR3 in amino acids: CASSPGTAGVDTQSF. For the CDR3, the DNA is TGCGCCAGCAGCCCCGGGACGGCTGGGGTAGATACGCAGTCTTTT.

This clonotype has a count of ten or more. V usage is TRBV11-2 and J usage is TRBJ1-1; D gene uncertain. Trimming took 1 base from V and 2 from J, leaving 11 bases between them. The CDR3 is 15 amino acids. CDR1 and CDR2 (germline): SGHAT, FQNNGV. CDR3 residues: CASSLGVSDNTEAFF. CDR3 bases: TGTGCCAGCAGCTTAGGCGTTTCGGACAACACTGAAGCTTTCTTT.

The rearrangement uses TRBV9 and TRBJ1-2; D not resolved. The CDR3 extends over 14 amino acids. Germline V gene lookup returns CDR1 SGDLS and CDR2 YYNGEE. V lost 3 bases and J lost 4, with 13 bases in between. The CDR3 sequence is CASSGFRESYGYTF. CDR3 nucleotides: TGTGCCAGCAGCGGTTTCCGGGAAAGCTATGGCTACACCTTC.

In its sample, this clonotype was seen many times. V and J are TRBV30 and TRBJ1-1, with D possibly TRBD1 on 6 matching bases. Germline V lookup: CDR1 GTSNPN, CDR2 SVGIG (reference sequence). The CDR3 consists of 13 residues. Trimming left V 2 bases short and J 6 bases short, with 13 bases between. CDR3: CAWSLKGGSEAFF. CDR3 nucleotide sequence: TGTGCCTGGAGTCTAAAGGGGGGCTCTGAAGCTTTCTTT.

This clonotype was counted many times. The chain links TRBV28 to TRBJ2-1; 8 bases are a match to TRBD1. The germline CDR1 and CDR2 sequences are MDHEN and SYDVKM. The CDR3 contains 17 residues. V trimming: 2 bases; J trimming: 3 bases; junction bases outside the gene matches: 9. CDR3 in DNA: TGTGCCAGCAGTTTACCACCCGGACAGGGCCTCTACAATGAGCAGTTCTTC. The encoded protein is CASSLPPGQGLYNEQFF.

This clonotype was seen ten or more times. The chain has TRBV3-1 and TRBJ2-2; D not certain. In germline, CDR1 is LGHDT, CDR2 YNNKEL (reference sequence). V was pared by 5 bases and J by 1 base, with 11 bases between. CDR3 length: 15 amino acids. CDR3 coding DNA: TGTGCCAGCAGCGCTAGTTACTTGAACACCGGGGAGCTGTTTTTT. Its translation: CASSASYLNTGELFF.

This clonotype showed up many times. The CDR3 spells CAISELKYGELFF. CDR3 bases: TGTGCCATCAGTGAGCTAAAATACGGGGAGCTGTTTTTT. The chain uses TRBV10-3 and TRBJ2-2, with unresolved D. Germline V CDR1 and CDR2: ENHRY, SYGVKD. V was trimmed by 2 bases and J by 7 bases, leaving 8 bases between them. The CDR3 runs to 13 residues.

The table lists this clonotype with a few counts. V gene TRBV5-1 combines with J gene TRBJ2-7, with D maybe TRBD2 (6 bases). The CDR3 loop spans 14 amino acids. Trimming pared 5 bases from V and 6 bases from J, leaving 18 bases between. Per the germline V gene, CDR1 is SGHRS and CDR2 is YFSETQ. The CDR3 DNA reads TGCGCCAGCAGAAGGGGCGGGACCCGCCGCGAGCAGTACTTC. Translated, it gives CASRRGGTRREQYF. Full variable domain (rest looked up from reference TRBV5-1 and TRBJ2-7): KAGVTQTPRYLIKTRGQQVTLSCSPISGHRSVSWYQQTPGQGLQFLFEYFSETQRNKGNFPGRFSGRQFSNSRSEMNVSTLELGDSALYLCASRRGGTRREQYFGPGTRLTVT.

This clonotype was observed a few times. The chain uses TRBV28 and TRBJ2-1; D perhaps matches TRBD1 (6 bases). Germline lookup yields CDR1 MDHEN and CDR2 SYDVKM. V lost 4 bases and J lost 0, with 22 bases in between. The CDR3 totals 19 residues. The CDR3 DNA reads TGTGCCAGCAGTTCCCCCATCCTAAGGGGGAGAGACTCCTACAATGAGCAGTTCTTC. Its protein is CASSSPILRGRDSYNEQFF. The variable domain in full, with the rest retrieved from reference TRBV28 and TRBJ2-1, is DVKVTQSSRYLVKRTGEKVFLECVQDMDHENMFWYRQDPGLGLRLIYFSYDVKMKEKGDIPEGYSVSREKKERFSLILESASTNQTSMYLCASSSPILRGRDSYNEQFFGPGTRLTVL.

This clonotype showed up many times. The chain carries TRBV28 and TRBJ1-5; no firm D call. V lost 6 bases and J 4 bases, leaving 13 bases between the germline ends. Germline-derived CDR1 and CDR2 are MDHEN and SYDVKM. This CDR3 is 14 amino acids long. CDR3 nucleotides: TGTGCCAGCAGCTTTGGAGGGTTAAATCAGCCCCAGCATTTT. Translation gives CASSFGGLNQPQHF.

This clonotype was observed at least ten times. The V call is TRBV13, the J call TRBJ2-3; D not resolved. This CDR3 region has 12 residues. The germline CDR1 and CDR2 sequences are PRHDT and FYEKMQ (reference sequence). The V and J ends lost 5 bases and 5 bases respectively, with 8 bases between them. CDR3 bases: TGTGCCAGCAGCGGGCGTAGAGATACGCAGTATTTT. It is translated as CASSGRRDTQYF.

This clonotype has at least ten counts. The V gene is TRBV7-9, the J gene TRBJ2-7, with 8 bases aligning to TRBD1. J gave up 4 bases and V 4 bases, and 6 bases lay outside the gene matches. Germline-derived CDR1 and CDR2 are SEHNR and FQNEAQ (reference sequence). This CDR3 has 14 amino acids. The CDR3 loop is CASSSPGGKYEQYF. The CDR3 DNA reads as TGTGCCAGCAGCTCGCCAGGGGGCAAATACGAGCAGTACTTC.

At least ten counts were recorded for this clonotype. J is TRBJ2-3 and V is TRBV10-2, with D perhaps TRBD1 (5 bases). V lost 8 bases, J lost 1 base, and 16 bases lay in between. This CDR3 spans 15 amino acids. Looked up from germline, CDR1 is WSHSY and CDR2 is SAAADI. The CDR3 sequence: CASSNLQGGTDTQYF. DNA of the CDR3: TGCGCCAGCTCGAACCTCCAGGGCGGCACAGATACGCAGTATTTT.